This is a list of T cell receptor beta chains from one sample in a study of molecular identifiers for immune sequencing clone quantification. TCRdb itself ran the PCR reads through MiXCR, one entry per CDR3 protein. The sample holds about 510,000 distinct CDR3 sequences, around 23% seen once. The specimen was naive CD8+ T cells from blood, with Jurkat cell RNA spiked in. The receptors were sampled from a human donor in good health. Some libraries in this study had Jurkat cell RNA spiked in. Both conserved end residues are part of each CDR3. D genes are given only for firm matches. For some rows the clone size is stated as once, few or many, or as a class when expanded; others skip it.

cdr3_nt cdr3_aa j_call clone_size d_call v_call
TGTGCCAGCAGTTTGTTTGGAGGGAATGAAAAACTGTTTTTT CASSLFGGNEKLFF TRBJ1-4 few NA TRBV28
TGTGCCAGCAGCCCTGGGGGCGGTGAAGCTTTCTTT CASSPGGGEAFF TRBJ1-1 many NA TRBV5-4
TGTGCCAGCAGCGCCCGACTAGCGGTGAAAGAGACCCAGTACTTC CASSARLAVKETQYF TRBJ2-5 many TRBD2 TRBV9
TGTGCCAGCAGCTTAGTGGCGGGCCCCTACGAGCAGTACTTC CASSLVAGPYEQYF TRBJ2-7 NA NA TRBV7-6
TGCAGCGGAAGACTAGCGGATTACAATGAGCAGTTCTTC CSGRLADYNEQFF TRBJ2-1 NA TRBD2 TRBV29-1
TGTGCCAGCACGGACGGCCCAATGAACACTGAAGCTTTCTTT CASTDGPMNTEAFF TRBJ1-1 few NA TRBV2
TGTGCCAGCAGCCTAGTTGGTGGGTACCAAGAGACCCAGTACTTC CASSLVGGYQETQYF TRBJ2-5 NA NA TRBV7-9
TGTGCCACCAGTGAACCAGGGACTAGCAGCAGTGAGCAGTTCTTC CATSEPGTSSSEQFF TRBJ2-1 once TRBD2 TRBV24-1
TGTGCCAGCAGTTACTCGACACAGATCCATGGCTACACCTTC CASSYSTQIHGYTF TRBJ1-2 NA NA TRBV6-2/TRBV6-3
TGTGCCAGCAGTTACGAAACAGGGGACTCTGGGGCCAACGTCCTGACTTTC CASSYETGDSGANVLTF TRBJ2-6 NA TRBD1 TRBV6-2/TRBV6-3
TGTGCCAGCAGCAAAACCGGGACAGGGTTCCCAATTTGGGACGAGACCCAGTACTTC CASSKTGTGFPIWDETQYF TRBJ2-5 many TRBD1 TRBV11-2
TGTGCCAGCAGCTGGACAGGGACTAGTAACCCTGAAGCTTTCTTT CASSWTGTSNPEAFF TRBJ1-1 many TRBD1 TRBV5-8
TGTGCCAGCATCCCGGTCGGCGGTGCAGGGGAGCTTTTCTTT CASIPVGGAGELFF TRBJ1-1 NA NA TRBV7-9
TGTGCCAGCAGTCTGACGTCCCGACCGGCTGAAGCTTTCTTT CASSLTSRPAEAFF TRBJ1-1 many NA TRBV6-5
TGTGCCAGCAGTTTAATATCGGACAGTTTTAACACTGAAGCTTTCTTT CASSLISDSFNTEAFF TRBJ1-1 NA NA TRBV6-2/TRBV6-3
TGCAGCGTTGAAGGTACAGGACCTCTACCGGAGACCCAGTACTTC CSVEGTGPLPETQYF TRBJ2-5 many NA TRBV29-1
TGTGCCAGCAGCGGAAGCGGGAGTGGTAATGAGCAGTTCTTC CASSGSGSGNEQFF TRBJ2-1 NA TRBD2 TRBV5-6
TGTGCCAGTTGGGACAGCATCATTCCCAATGAGCAGTTCTTC CASWDSIIPNEQFF TRBJ2-1 few TRBD1 TRBV6-2/TRBV6-3
TGCAGTGCTAGAGGGACAGATAAGTCTCCCGAGCAGTACTTC CSARGTDKSPEQYF TRBJ2-7 NA NA TRBV20-1
TGTGCCAGCAGCTCCGGGCTGATCCTGGAGCGGTTCTTC CASSSGLILERFF TRBJ2-1 NA NA TRBV7-9
TGTGCCAGCAGCTTGGCTCCGGCAGGGGGCCAGGGCTATGGCTACACCTTC CASSLAPAGGQGYGYTF TRBJ1-2 few TRBD1 TRBV5-5
TGCGCCAGCAGCCAAGCGGGGGGCGCCGCCATACAGTATTTT CASSQAGGAAIQYF TRBJ2-3 few NA TRBV4-1
TGCAGTGCTCGTTACCCGGGACTAGCAAAAGATACGCAGTATTTT CSARYPGLAKDTQYF TRBJ2-3 many TRBD2 TRBV20-1
TGCGCCAGCAGCGACGGGTCCTACAATGAGCAGTTCTTC CASSDGSYNEQFF TRBJ2-1 many NA TRBV4-1
TGTGCCAGCAGCTTAGAGGAGGATCAGCCCCAGCATTTT CASSLEEDQPQHF TRBJ1-5 many NA TRBV7-6
TGTGCCAGCAGTGGCTCTCTACATGGGGCTAGCAATGAGCAGTTCTTC CASSGSLHGASNEQFF TRBJ2-1 NA NA TRBV2
TGTGCCAGCAGTCCGAAAGCAGGGACAGGTCAAAGGTACAATGAGCAGTTCTTC CASSPKAGTGQRYNEQFF TRBJ2-1 few TRBD1 TRBV12-3/TRBV12-4
TGTGCCAGCAGTTTAGTCGCTAGCGGGGACTTGTCAGATACGCAGTATTTT CASSLVASGDLSDTQYF TRBJ2-3 few TRBD2 TRBV12-3/TRBV12-4
TGTGCCAGCAGCGAGGGAGCGAACACCGGGGAGCTGTTTTTT CASSEGANTGELFF TRBJ2-2 many NA TRBV9
TGCAGTGCTATTCAACAGGGGGCTGGAAATGAGCAGTTCTTC CSAIQQGAGNEQFF TRBJ2-1 few TRBD1 TRBV20-1
TGTGCCAGCAGCTCCACTAGACTGAACACCGGGGAGCTGTTTTTT CASSSTRLNTGELFF TRBJ2-2 NA NA TRBV7-8
TGTGCCAGTAGTAGCATTGGGACAGGGGGAGAGACCCAGTACTTC CASSSIGTGGETQYF TRBJ2-5 few TRBD1 TRBV19
TGTGCCAGCAGGGAGACAGGGGCAGGAGATACGCAGTATTTT CASRETGAGDTQYF TRBJ2-3 NA TRBD1 TRBV7-8
TGTGCCTGTGCTAGCACAGATACGCAGTATTTT CACASTDTQYF TRBJ2-3 few NA TRBV3-1
TGTGCCAGCAGGTACCCGGACAGTTTTGGAAACACCATATATTTT CASRYPDSFGNTIYF TRBJ1-3 NA NA TRBV28
TGCGCCAGCAGCTTGGGATTGGTTAGGAACACCGGGGAGCTGTTTTTT CASSLGLVRNTGELFF TRBJ2-2 few NA TRBV5-1
TGCAGTGCTGTCCTGGGCCGCACAGATACGCAGTATTTT CSAVLGRTDTQYF TRBJ2-3 many NA TRBV20-1
TGTGCCAGCAGCTGGACGGTTATGGCCGGGGAGCTGTTTTTT CASSWTVMAGELFF TRBJ2-2 NA NA TRBV7-7
TGTGCCAGTAGAGATCAGGGTGACAGTCAGCCCCAGCATTTT CASRDQGDSQPQHF TRBJ1-5 NA NA TRBV19
TGTGCCTGGAGTGTTTACTTCACAGATACGCAGTATTTT CAWSVYFTDTQYF TRBJ2-3 many NA TRBV30
TGTGCCAGCAGCTCCACGACTAGTCTTGCGCAGTATTTT CASSSTTSLAQYF TRBJ2-3 NA NA TRBV7-9
TGTGCCACCGGAGACAGGGAAGAGGGGGATCAGCCCCAGCATTTT CATGDREEGDQPQHF TRBJ1-5 few TRBD1 TRBV19
TGTGCCAGTAGTCAAGGGAACTCCTACAATGAGCAGTTCTTC CASSQGNSYNEQFF TRBJ2-1 few NA TRBV19
TGTGCCATCAGCGAGGAGGGACAGGGGGCCACAGATACGCAGTATTTT CAISEEGQGATDTQYF TRBJ2-3 few TRBD1 TRBV10-3
TGCAGTGCTAGAGATCTTCTAGGGACAGGGTCCTACGAGCAGTACTTC CSARDLLGTGSYEQYF TRBJ2-7 NA TRBD1 TRBV20-1
TGTGCCAGCAGCTTTCGGGACAACTCCTACAATGAGCAGTTCTTC CASSFRDNSYNEQFF TRBJ2-1 NA NA TRBV5-6
TGTACCAGCAGCTCATCAGGGGTCCAAGAGACCCAGTACTTC CTSSSSGVQETQYF TRBJ2-5 NA NA TRBV11-2
TGTGCCAGCAGTCTTGACGGGTTCTCCTACGAGCAGTACTTC CASSLDGFSYEQYF TRBJ2-7 NA NA TRBV12-3/TRBV12-4
TGCGCCAGCAGCCTAGACCTCTCAGGGGGAAACATTCAGTACTTC CASSLDLSGGNIQYF TRBJ2-4 NA TRBD1 TRBV5-1
TGCGCCAGCAGCCAAGATTGGGGGATTCAGCCCCAGCATTTT CASSQDWGIQPQHF TRBJ1-5 NA NA TRBV4-1
TGCAGCGTTGAACCGGCAGGGGGGACTGAAGCTTTCTTT CSVEPAGGTEAFF TRBJ1-1 many TRBD1 TRBV29-1
TGTGCCAGCAGCCCTGATCACATAGCAACTAATGAAAAACTGTTTTTT CASSPDHIATNEKLFF TRBJ1-4 few NA TRBV7-9